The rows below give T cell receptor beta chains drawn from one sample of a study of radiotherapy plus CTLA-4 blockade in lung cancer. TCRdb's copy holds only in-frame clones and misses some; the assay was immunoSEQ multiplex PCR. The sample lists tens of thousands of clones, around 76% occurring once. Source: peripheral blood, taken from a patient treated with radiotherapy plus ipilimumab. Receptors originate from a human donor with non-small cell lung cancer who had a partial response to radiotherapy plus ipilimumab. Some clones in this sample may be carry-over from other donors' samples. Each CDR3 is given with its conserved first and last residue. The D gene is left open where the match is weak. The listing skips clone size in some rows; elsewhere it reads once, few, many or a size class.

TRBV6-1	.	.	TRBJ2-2	CASSEVTWGRGKHGTNTGELFF	TGTGCCAGCAGTGAAGTGACCTGGGGCAGGGGAAAACACGGTACGAACACCGGGGAGCTGTTTTTT
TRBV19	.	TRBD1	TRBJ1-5	CASGGTTGRRQPQHF	TGTGCCAGTGGGGGAACGACAGGGAGGCGACAGCCCCAGCATTTT
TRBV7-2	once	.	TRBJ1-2	CASSHVQGGGYGYTF	TGTGCCAGCAGCCATGTCCAGGGAGGGGGATATGGCTACACCTTC
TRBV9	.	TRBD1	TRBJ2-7	CASILPQGQGSYEQYF	TGTGCCAGCATCCTCCCACAGGGACAGGGATCCTACGAGCAGTACTTC
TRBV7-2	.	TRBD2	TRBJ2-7	CASSLGSGRNREQYF	TGTGCCAGCAGCTTAGGGAGCGGGAGGAATAGGGAGCAGTACTTC
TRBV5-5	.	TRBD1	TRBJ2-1	CASSYHRGSSYNEQFF	TGTGCCAGCAGCTATCACAGGGGGAGCTCCTACAATGAGCAGTTCTTC
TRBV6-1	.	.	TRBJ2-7	CATRLDSRNEQYF	TGTGCCACTAGACTGGACTCGAGAAACGAGCAGTACTTC
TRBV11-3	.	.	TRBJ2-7	CASSRLIGSSYEQYF	TGTGCCAGCAGCCGACTAATAGGTAGTTCCTACGAGCAGTACTTC
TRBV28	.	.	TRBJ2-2	CASSFSYTGELFF	TGTGCCAGCAGTTTTTCATACACCGGGGAGCTGTTTTTT
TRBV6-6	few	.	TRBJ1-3	CASGRARGNTIYF	TGTGCCAGCGGGAGGGCCCGCGGAAACACCATATATTTT
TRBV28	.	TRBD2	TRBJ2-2	CASTPLGRGGTGELFF	TGTGCCAGCACCCCGTTGGGGCGCGGGGGGACCGGGGAGCTGTTTTTT
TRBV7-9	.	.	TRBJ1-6	CASSLGGRRDPTNSPLHF	TGTGCCAGCAGCTTAGGGGGAAGGCGGGACCCAACGAATTCACCCCTCCACTTT
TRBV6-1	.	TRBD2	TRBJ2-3	CASSDTGLAGVVTQYF	TGTGCCAGCAGTGACACGGGACTAGCGGGAGTTGTTACGCAGTATTTT
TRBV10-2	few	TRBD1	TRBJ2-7	CAGAPGTGQREQYF	TGCGCCGGGGCCCCCGGGACAGGGCAACGCGAGCAGTACTTC
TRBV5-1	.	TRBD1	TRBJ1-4	CASSSRTGGVEKLFF	TGCGCCAGCAGCTCCCGAACAGGGGGGGTTGAAAAACTGTTTTTT
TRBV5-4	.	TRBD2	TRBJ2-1	CASSLSGANSYNEQFF	TGTGCCAGCAGCTTGAGCGGGGCTAACTCCTACAATGAGCAGTTCTTC
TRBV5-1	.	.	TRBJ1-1	CASSSTVLNTEAFF	TGCGCCAGCAGCTCGACAGTCTTGAACACTGAAGCTTTCTTT
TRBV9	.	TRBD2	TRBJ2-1	CASSLSGTKYNEQFF	TGTGCCAGCAGCCTTAGCGGGACTAAATACAATGAGCAGTTCTTC
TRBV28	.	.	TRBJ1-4	CASSAPGQSEKLFF	TGTGCCAGCAGCGCCCCAGGACAGTCTGAAAAACTGTTTTTT
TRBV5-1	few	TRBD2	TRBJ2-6	CASSFILASSGANVLTF	TGCGCCAGCAGCTTTATACTAGCGAGTTCTGGGGCCAACGTCCTGACTTTC
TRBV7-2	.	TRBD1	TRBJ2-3	CASSLQGGQGATDTQYF	TGTGCCAGCAGCTTACAGGGTGGGCAGGGGGCCACAGATACGCAGTATTTT
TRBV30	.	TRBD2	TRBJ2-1	CAWSWGKIPGLVYEQFF	TGTGCCTGGAGTTGGGGGAAGATCCCGGGACTAGTTTATGAGCAGTTCTTC
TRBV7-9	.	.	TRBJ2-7	CASSSGRGDYEQYF	TGTGCCAGCAGCTCCGGCAGGGGCGACTACGAGCAGTACTTC
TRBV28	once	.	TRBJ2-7	CASRLGHPPYEQYF	TGTGCCAGCCGATTAGGACACCCCCCCTACGAGCAGTACTTC
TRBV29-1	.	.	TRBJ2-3	CSVRQVGTRDPQYF	TGCAGCGTTCGGCAGGTCGGGACTCGAGATCCGCAGTATTTT
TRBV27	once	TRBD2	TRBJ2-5	CASSLGLAGGRGTQYF	TGTGCCAGCAGTTTAGGGCTAGCGGGGGGGAGGGGGACCCAGTACTTC
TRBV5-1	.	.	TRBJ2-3	CASSPRNSAPSDTQYF	TGCGCCAGCAGCCCGCGGAATAGTGCACCTTCAGATACGCAGTATTTT
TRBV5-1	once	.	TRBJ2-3	CASSSDPSGSTDTQYF	TGCGCCAGCAGCTCCGACCCAAGCGGAAGCACAGATACGCAGTATTTT
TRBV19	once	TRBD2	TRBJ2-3	CASSFGLAGPTDTQYF	TGTGCCAGTAGTTTTGGACTAGCGGGGCCCACAGATACGCAGTATTTT
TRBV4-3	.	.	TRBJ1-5	CASSQDGHYNQPQHF	TGCGCCAGCAGCCAAGACGGACACTACAATCAGCCCCAGCATTTT
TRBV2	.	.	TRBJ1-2	CASSVQEGYYGYTF	TGTGCCAGCAGTGTGCAGGAAGGCTACTATGGCTACACCTTC
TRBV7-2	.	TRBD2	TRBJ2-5	CASSWGGPGYF	TGTGCCAGCAGCTGGGGGGGACCCGGGTACTTC
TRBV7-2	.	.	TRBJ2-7	CASSLSSGTGYEQYF	TGTGCCAGCAGCTTATCATCAGGGACTGGCTACGAGCAGTACTTC
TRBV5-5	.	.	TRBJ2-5	CASSLAGGQGVRETQYF	TGTGCCAGCAGCTTGGCCGGGGGTCAGGGGGTACGAGAGACCCAGTACTTC
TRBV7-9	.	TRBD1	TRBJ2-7	CASSLSDRAGYEQYF	TGTGCCAGCAGCTTATCAGACAGGGCGGGTTACGAGCAGTACTTC
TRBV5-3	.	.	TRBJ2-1	CARSLYIPGEFDEQFF	TGTGCCAGAAGCTTGTACATCCCGGGAGAGTTCGATGAGCAGTTCTTC
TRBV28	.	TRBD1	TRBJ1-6	CASSRRQGAVDSPLHF	TGTGCCAGCAGCCGTCGACAGGGGGCAGTGGATTCACCCCTCCACTTT